This T cell receptor beta chain was sequenced during a study of PD-1 blockade in classical Hodgkin lymphoma. Background on the study: Once every 2 weeks, patients received intravenous nivolumab at 3 mg/kg.

Time point noted: cycle 4 day 1 (C4D1), after less than seven weeks of nivolumab. All the patients suffered relapse after autologous stem cell transplantation, and brentuximab vedotin exposure differed. This CDR3 contains 13 residues. Germline values: CDR1 MDHEN, CDR2 SYDVKM. Trimming took 6 bases from V and 3 from J; bases not matched to a gene: 5. Data came from immunoSEQ multiplex PCR; TCRdb stores just in-frame clones and leaves some out. The sample includes roughly 24,000 clones, 81% of them seen just once. The J gene is TRBJ2-7, the V gene TRBV28, with TRBD2 matching 7 bases. The origin of this receptor is a human donor with classical Hodgkin lymphoma. Sequences were derived from peripheral blood mononuclear cells (PBMCs), sampled before the fourth cycle of nivolumab. CDR3 in amino acids: CASSRPGGYEQYF. CDR3 in DNA: TGTGCCAGCAGCCGTCCGGGGGGCTACGAGCAGTACTTC.